A single T cell receptor beta chain is shown here with its context. Its antigen is unknown. This entry comes from a study of CD4 T cell repertoires in COVID-19. Study context: Other coronavirus spike proteins restimulated relabeled CFSE-low cells expanded with IL-2 for approximately eleven days. Findings and caveats of the study: Suggested intraclonal diversification: top SARS-CoV-2-reactive clonotypes appeared in two or three memory subsets. Some SARS-CoV-2 clonotypes, between roughly 7 and 27%, recurred in SARS-CoV and/or HKU1 cultures.

TCRdb's table, derived via immunoSEQ multiplex PCR, lists solely in-frame clones and lacks some. The table has tens of thousands of clones, over 75% seen once. This CDR3 comprises 15 residues. Germline trimming cut 6 bases from V and 3 bases from J; bases unmatched to any gene: 8. Germline V gene sequence: CDR1 MNHNS, CDR2 SASEGT. No culture step preceded sequencing of the ex vivo isolated memory T cells. The clonotype originates from a human donor who had COVID-19. The sample here was central memory CD4+ T cells from blood, taken before the COVID-19 pandemic. The V gene is TRBV6-1, the J gene TRBJ1-1; 9 nucleotides align to TRBD1. The CDR3 here is CASSDKQGADTEAFF. CDR3 DNA: TGTGCCAGCAGCGATAAACAGGGGGCGGACACTGAAGCTTTCTTT.